The T cell receptor beta chain described here comes from a study of blood T cell repertoires in COVID-19. Background on the study: Italy, Spain and the United States were the sources of the convalescent and acute COVID-19 samples. Nucleic acid was either cDNA or gDNA, and it came from T cells, B-cell-depleted T cells, or PBMCs.

In the study's own analysis: Estimation of nucleated cell counts relied on the amplification of reference gene primers. Produced via immunoSEQ multiplex PCR; TCRdb's table is partial and in-frame only. V and J calls plus clone size are reproduced from that table; the DNA served to infer D and trimming. The sample contains fewer than 350,000 clones, more than 85% of which appear only once. V lost 3 bases to trimming and J lost 5 bases, with 10 bases between them. Germline loops: CDR1 SGHAT, CDR2 FQNNGV. This CDR3 is 13 amino acids long. The sequence was collected from a man aged 40-50 years with acute or convalescent COVID-19. This chain joins TRBV11-2 and TRBJ1-1; perhaps TRBD1 as D (5 bases). The sequenced material came from peripheral blood. The CDR3 loop reads CASSFGGRTEAFF. The CDR3 bases are TGTGCCAGCAGCTTCGGGGGAAGGACTGAAGCTTTCTTT.